These 15 T cell receptor beta chains came from one sample sequenced in a study of cytomegalovirus exposure and HLA in healthy donors. The table came from immunoSEQ multiplex PCR; TCRdb's copy has only in-frame clones and leaves some out. The table lists approximately 180,000 clones, 86% of them singletons, with 1.4% to 1.5% in the top ten. Sequenced material: PBMCs. These receptors were obtained from a woman younger than 30 in good health and CMV-seronegative.

V gene TRBV4-2 combines with J gene TRBJ2-1; 11 bases match TRBD1. The ends lost 1 base at V and 7 bases at J; junction bases unmatched: 6. This CDR3 has 16 amino acids. Germline assignment: CDR1 LGHNA and CDR2 YNFKEQ. CDR3 loop: CASSQAGQGVRNEQFF. In nucleotides, the CDR3 is TGTGCCAGCAGCCAAGCGGGACAGGGGGTTCGGAATGAGCAGTTCTTC.

This chain connects TRBV19 to TRBJ2-7; TRBD2 aligns across 9 bases. V lost 3 bases to trimming and J lost 2 bases; unmatched junction nucleotides: 17. The CDR3 is 19 amino acids. CDR1 LNHDA and CDR2 SQIVND come from the germline V gene (reference sequence). The CDR3: CASSIQGQTPSGAPYEQYF. CDR3 nucleotides: TGTGCCAGTAGTATTCAGGGGCAAACCCCTAGCGGGGCACCCTACGAGCAGTACTTC.

V is TRBV7-6 and J is TRBJ1-1, with D perhaps matching TRBD1 (5 bases). This CDR3 has 13 residues. Germline values: CDR1 SGHVS, CDR2 FNYEAQ. Trimming removed 6 bases at V and 4 bases at J, with 12 bases between. CDR3 in amino acids: CASRLGQGTEAFF. CDR3 DNA: TGTGCCAGCAGACTGGGGCAGGGCACTGAAGCTTTCTTT.

The chain uses TRBV7-9 and TRBJ1-5, with TRBD1 as a possible D gene (6 bases). The CDR3 sequence is 13 residues long. CDR1 is SEHNR and CDR2 is FQNEAQ in the germline V gene (reference sequence). Trimming took 4 bases from V and 6 from J, leaving 10 bases between them. CDR3 protein: CASSSGQFQPQHF. The CDR3 coding sequence is TGTGCCAGCAGCTCCGGACAGTTTCAGCCCCAGCATTTT. The whole variable domain, filled in from reference TRBV7-9 and TRBJ1-5, reads DTGVSQNPRHKITKRGQNVTFRCDPISEHNRLYWYRQTLGQGPEFLTYFQNEAQLEKSRLLSDRFSAERPKGSFSTLEIQRTEQGDSAMYLCASSSGQFQPQHFGDGTRLSIL.

The J gene is TRBJ1-2, the V gene TRBV6-1, with 8 bases lining up with TRBD1. The CDR3 covers 14 residues. After removal of 7 bases from V and 4 bases from J, the junction contained 8 bases not matched to a gene. Looked up from germline, CDR1 is MNHNS and CDR2 is SASEGT. The CDR3 sequence is CASIRGQDSYGYTF. The CDR3 DNA is TGTGCCAGCATACGGGGACAGGACAGCTATGGCTACACCTTC.

This clone was seen more than once but under ten times. The rearrangement uses TRBV5-1 and TRBJ2-5, with TRBD1 matching over 8 bases. J lost 3 bases, V lost 4 bases, and 5 bases had no gene match. The CDR3 extends over 14 amino acids. From germline, CDR1 is SGHRS and CDR2 YFSETQ. CDR3 nucleotides: TGCGCCAGCAGCCTACAGGGGGTGGAAGAGACCCAGTACTTC. It specifies CASSLQGVEETQYF.

The chain has TRBV27 and TRBJ2-1; D unresolved. Germline V CDR1 and CDR2: MNHEY, SMNVEV (reference sequence). The CDR3 contains 15 residues. V was pared by 3 bases and J by 0 bases, with 9 bases between. For the CDR3, the DNA is TGTGCCAGCAGTTTTATCCGGAGCTCCTACAATGAGCAGTTCTTC. Translated, it gives CASSFIRSSYNEQFF.

V gene TRBV9 combines with J gene TRBJ2-1; maybe TRBD2 (6 bases). Germline loops: CDR1 SGDLS, CDR2 YYNGEE. The CDR3 extends over 15 amino acids. Trimming removed 3 bases from V and 2 bases from J, with 12 bases in between. The CDR3 spells CASSGRERAYNEQFF. CDR3 in DNA: TGTGCCAGCAGCGGCCGGGAGCGAGCCTACAATGAGCAGTTCTTC.

V gene TRBV5-1 combines with J gene TRBJ1-4; D perhaps matches TRBD1 (5 bases). Germline loops: CDR1 SGHRS, CDR2 YFSETQ. V lost 4 bases and J lost 8, with 15 bases in between. The CDR3 spans 14 residues. CDR3 loop: CASSPGPGGEKLFF. The CDR3 nucleotides are TGCGCCAGCAGCCCGGGACCTGGGGGGGAAAAACTGTTTTTT.

The chain recombines TRBV28 with TRBJ1-2, with unresolved D. V shed 5 bases and J shed 6 bases, with 19 bases lying between them. CDR1 is MDHEN and CDR2 is SYDVKM in the germline V gene. The CDR3 is made up of 15 amino acids. The CDR3 reads CASSLSTAGTNGYTF. CDR3 nucleotide sequence: TGTGCCAGCAGTCTCTCGACGGCGGGTACTAATGGCTACACCTTC.

The chain has TRBV9 and TRBJ1-5; D not resolved. The V gene's germline CDR1 is SGDLS and CDR2 YYNGEE. The CDR3 runs 13 residues. The V end was cut by 0 bases, the J end by 3 bases, with 4 bases between. DNA for the CDR3: TGTGCCAGCAGCGTAGATAACAATCAGCCCCAGCATTTT. It encodes CASSVDNNQPQHF.

The gene calls are TRBV5-1 and TRBJ2-3; no firm D call. The V and J ends lost 5 bases and 3 bases respectively, with 7 bases between them. The germline V gene encodes CDR1 SGHRS and CDR2 YFSETQ. There are 12 residues in the CDR3. CDR3 protein: CASRQETDTQYF. CDR3 DNA: TGCGCCAGCAGGCAGGAAACAGATACGCAGTATTTT.

The chain combines TRBV19 with TRBJ2-6; D possibly corresponds to TRBD1 (6 bases). Deletions cut 4 bases from V and 2 bases from J, with 15 bases between. CDR3 length: 17 residues. Germline V lookup: CDR1 LNHDA, CDR2 SQIVND (reference sequence). CDR3: CASSKDQGIAGANVLTF. The CDR3 DNA reads TGTGCCAGTAGTAAGGACCAGGGGATAGCTGGGGCCAACGTCCTGACTTTC. Full variable domain (rest looked up from reference TRBV19 and TRBJ2-6): DGGITQSPKYLFRKEGQNVTLSCEQNLNHDAMYWYRQDPGQGLRLIYYSQIVNDFQKGDIAEGYSVSREKKESFPLTVTSAQKNPTAFYLCASSKDQGIAGANVLTFGAGSRLTVL.

The CDR3 loop reads CASSLSFITDTQYF. In DNA form, the CDR3 reads TGTGCCAGCAGTTTATCGTTTATAACAGATACGCAGTATTTT. The chain joins TRBV27 to TRBJ2-3; D is undetermined. The CDR3 has 14 amino acids. The ends were cut back, 0 bases at V and 3 bases at J, with 7 bases in the middle. Germline V gene sequence: CDR1 MNHEY, CDR2 SMNVEV (reference sequence).

The chain links TRBV6-5 to TRBJ2-7; weak D call: TRBD1 (6 bases). Per the germline V gene, CDR1 is MNHEY and CDR2 is SVGAGI. The CDR3 has 14 residues. V shed 7 bases and J shed 0 bases, with 13 bases lying between them. The CDR3 coding sequence is TGTGCCAGCACTAACAGGGCTAGCTCCTACGAGCAGTACTTC. The encoded protein is CASTNRASSYEQYF.